This T cell receptor (beta chain) was observed in a study of PD-L1 blockade in urothelial cancer (dated by TCRdb to about 2017). Regarding the research as a whole: Every patient began therapy in about 2014 and was given atezolizumab 1,200 mg intravenously every 3 weeks. About 90% of the roughly 30 patients were males with bladder-origin urothelial cancer, and 18 of 29 reported a prior smoking history. An ECOG performance status of 0 or 1 was recorded for the patients, and 0 to 3 prior chemotherapy regimens had been received by the patients. Blood samples were analyzed at 3 weeks after treatment start (second dose) and at 6 weeks after treatment start. Blood samples gave a median of around 130,000 T cells and 80,000 or so unique TCRs, with a median clonality of 0.080. The study was an exploratory multi-omic analysis of somatic, immune and clinical correlates of response to PD-L1 blockade with atezolizumab in urothelial cancer. Pretreatment tumor samples and matched peripheral blood, collected serially before and after atezolizumab treatment, underwent TCR sequencing. Durable clinical benefit was defined as progression-free survival longer than 6 months, and TCR features were also tested against progression-free and overall survival. Whole exome sequencing and RNA sequencing of pretreatment tumors were performed alongside TCR sequencing in the same patients. Nine patients reached durable clinical benefit, while about 20 patients did not. Pretreatment blood TCR-seq was available for 27 to 30 patients, at least one posttreatment blood collection was obtained for around 25 patients, and tumor TCR-seq was available for around 25 patients. Study-wide findings and limitations: Improved progression-free and overall survival was associated with having pretreatment peripheral blood TCR clonality below the median. Because the sample size was small (n = 29) and many of the analyses were exploratory, the results are meant to be hypothesis-generating. Among patients with durable benefit, tumor-associated TCR clones showed greater expansion in peripheral blood 3 weeks after treatment started (n ≈ 24, p = 0.022).

Concerning this clone itself: The antigen this receptor binds is unknown. Base-call qualities are not available, and no considerably larger clone is one nucleotide away.

From a lookup of the germline V gene, CDR1 and CDR2 are MNHNS and SASEGT. Taken from cysteine to phenylalanine, the CDR3 has 14 residues. Here the CDR3 DNA is all that survives: 42 bases in frame from base 1. Here V drops 2 bases and J drops 6 bases, and the junction holds 5 bases not matched to any gene. To estimate absolute template abundance from read counts, synthetic TCR analog templates were spiked into each PCR. TCRbeta CDR3 regions were amplified from genomic DNA with bias-controlled V and J gene primers using the immunoSEQ assay. Sequencing of rearranged TCRbeta segments was performed at approximately 20X coverage. In the authors' own workflow: Clustering was used to correct sequencing errors, and CDR3s were annotated against IMGT so that V, D and J genes could be assigned. Only productive TCRbeta rearrangements were used in downstream analyses, excluding out-of-frame or stop-codon sequences. Clonality was computed as one minus Shannon entropy normalized by the log of the number of unique productive sequences. Clones differing between time points or between blood and tumor were identified using Fisher's exact test with Benjamini-Hochberg correction, with an adjusted p below 0.01 applied as the threshold. TCRdb stores this immuneACCESS table with in-frame sequences only. Part of the clones is absent; in the studies checked, under half of the shortfall reflects unresolved V genes, and no reason is known for the rest. Clonal size and the V and J genes are those of that table, whereas D and trimming came from the DNA. The sample table contains fewer than 90,000 clones; only one count was recorded for 91% of them. The ten largest clones take up about 0.87% of the sample.

The time point label for this specimen denotes: peripheral blood 6 weeks after treatment start. The cohort included about 27 patients with locally advanced or metastatic urothelial carcinoma who were treated at Memorial Sloan Kettering on a trial protocol. Peripheral blood mononuclear cells were collected pretreatment and during treatment, at between 1 and 8 total time points per patient. The Qiagen DNeasy Blood extraction kit was used to purify genomic DNA from total PBMCs and from tumor samples. PBMCs were collected pretreatment and during treatment, and were isolated and stored as previously described.

This TCR derives from a woman at least 80 years old with urothelial cancer. The rearranged segments are TRBV6-1 and TRBJ1-2; 8 central bases correspond to TRBD1. The specimen was PBMCs, collected around atezolizumab (anti-PD-L1) treatment. The CDR3 has the sequence CASSEHAGGNGYTF. Here is the DNA: TGTGCCAGCAGTGAACACGCAGGGGGCAATGGCTACACCTTC.